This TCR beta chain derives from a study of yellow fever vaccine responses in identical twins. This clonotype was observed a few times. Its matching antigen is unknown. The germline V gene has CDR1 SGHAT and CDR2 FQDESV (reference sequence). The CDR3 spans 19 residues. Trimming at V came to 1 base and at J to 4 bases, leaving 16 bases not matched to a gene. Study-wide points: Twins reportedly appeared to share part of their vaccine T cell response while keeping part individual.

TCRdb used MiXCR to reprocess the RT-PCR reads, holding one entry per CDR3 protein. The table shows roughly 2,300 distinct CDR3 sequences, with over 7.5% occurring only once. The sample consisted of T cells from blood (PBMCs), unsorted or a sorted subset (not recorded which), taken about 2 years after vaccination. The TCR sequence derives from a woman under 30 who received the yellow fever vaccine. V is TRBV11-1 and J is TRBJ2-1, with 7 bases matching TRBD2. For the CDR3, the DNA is TGTGCCAGCAGCTTAGGATTTCTTACTAGCAGCGGGAAGTACAATGAGCAGTTCTTC. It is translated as CASSLGFLTSSGKYNEQFF. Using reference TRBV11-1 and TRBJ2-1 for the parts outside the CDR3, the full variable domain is EAEVAQSPRYKITEKSQAVAFWCDPISGHATLYWYRQILGQGPELLVQFQDESVVDDSQLPKDRFSAERLKGVDSTLKIQPAELGDSAMYLCASSLGFLTSSGKYNEQFFGPGTRLTVL.